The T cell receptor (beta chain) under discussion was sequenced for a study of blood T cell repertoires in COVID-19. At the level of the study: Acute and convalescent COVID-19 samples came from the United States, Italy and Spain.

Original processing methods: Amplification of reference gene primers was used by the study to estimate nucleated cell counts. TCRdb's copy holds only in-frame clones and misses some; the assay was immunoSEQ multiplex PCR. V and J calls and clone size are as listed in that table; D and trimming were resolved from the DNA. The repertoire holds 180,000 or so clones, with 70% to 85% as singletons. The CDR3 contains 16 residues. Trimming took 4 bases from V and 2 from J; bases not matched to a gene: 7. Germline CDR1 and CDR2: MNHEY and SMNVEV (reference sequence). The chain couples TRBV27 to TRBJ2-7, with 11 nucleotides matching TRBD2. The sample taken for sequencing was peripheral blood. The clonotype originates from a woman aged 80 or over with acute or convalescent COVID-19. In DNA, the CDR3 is TGTGCCAGCAGTTCACCCTCGGGACTAGCGGCCTACGAGCAGTACTTC. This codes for CASSSPSGLAAYEQYF.